This TCR beta chain was obtained from a study of T cells after yellow fever vaccination. General study points: Subsequent to the booster, the majority of primary-vaccination clones reappeared (roughly 96% CD4, about 90% CD8). High-abundance clonotypes from the bulk population could contaminate FACS-sorted repertoires. The secondary response peaked faster, at day 5 versus 15, but was weaker.

Note on this clonotype: Its target is not known. A much larger clone is a single base away; this may be a read error.

The germline V gene encodes CDR1 KGHDR and CDR2 SFDVKD. The V end lost 3 bases, the J end lost 7 bases, and 11 bases lay between the germline ends. This CDR3 has 13 amino acids. TCRdb independently ran MiXCR on the 5' RACE reads; one entry per CDR3 protein. This table holds roughly 310,000 distinct CDR3 sequences, 3.6% found once. This clonotype originated in a man younger than 35 who received the YFV17D yellow fever vaccine. The sample was PBMCs, taken on the day of the yellow fever booster vaccination. The chain couples TRBV24-1 to TRBJ2-5; D unresolved. The CDR3 protein is CATSDMVKGTQYF. The CDR3 DNA reads TGTGCCACCAGTGATATGGTCAAGGGGACCCAGTACTTC.